These 26 T cell receptor beta chains came from one sample sequenced in a study of blood T cell repertoires in COVID-19. Method: immunoSEQ multiplex PCR; TCRdb's copy keeps in-frame clones and lacks some. Among around 300,000 clones listed, 88% were seen once. Material for sequencing was PBMCs or T cells enriched from blood (not recorded which). The receptor set was obtained from a woman aged 45-60 years who had recovered from COVID-19.

The genes are TRBV25-1 and TRBJ1-5; D is uncertain. The CDR3 runs to 15 residues. With 5 bases removed from V and 3 bases from J, the gap between germline ends came to 14 bases. The germline CDR1 and CDR2 sequences are MGHDK and SYGVNS. CDR3 loop: CASSSSLGPNQPQHF. Here the CDR3 DNA reads TGTGCCAGCAGTTCTTCCCTAGGCCCCAATCAGCCCCAGCATTTT.

The chain uses TRBV29-1 and TRBJ2-7, with 12 bases fitting TRBD2. The V gene end was trimmed by 1 base and the J gene end by 1 base; junction bases not matched to a gene: 2. The V gene's germline CDR1 is SQVTM and CDR2 ANQGSEA. The CDR3 loop spans 15 amino acids. CDR3 region: CSVEVGLAGSYEQYF. DNA of the CDR3: TGCAGCGTTGAAGTAGGACTAGCGGGGTCCTACGAGCAGTACTTC.

The J gene is TRBJ1-2, the V gene TRBV6-5, with 7 nucleotides matching TRBD1. V was pared by 6 bases and J by 8 bases, with 9 bases of the junction left unmatched. The CDR3 contains 13 residues. CDR1 MNHEY and CDR2 SVGAGI come from the germline V gene. The CDR3 sequence: CASRETGSGGYTF. The CDR3 DNA reads as TGTGCCAGCAGAGAGACAGGGAGCGGCGGCTACACCTTC.

V and J are TRBV28 and TRBJ1-2; the D gene is possibly TRBD1 (6 bases). This CDR3 is 16 amino acids long. V shed 6 bases and J shed 4 bases, with 21 bases lying between them. CDR1 is MDHEN and CDR2 is SYDVKM in the germline V gene. The CDR3 DNA is TGTGCCAGCAGGAAACCGGGGGGCGCAGCGGCCTATGGCTACACCTTC. Translating gives CASRKPGGAAAYGYTF.

The chain carries TRBV7-8 and TRBJ1-5; possibly TRBD1 for D (5 bases). Looked up from germline, CDR1 is SGHVS and CDR2 is FQNEAQ. CDR3 length equals 14 residues. The ends were cut back, 5 bases at V and 3 bases at J, with 11 bases in the middle. The CDR3 region is CASSTGTLNQPQHF. Here the CDR3 DNA reads TGTGCCAGCAGCACCGGGACTCTCAATCAGCCCCAGCATTTT.

V gene TRBV5-1 combines with J gene TRBJ1-2; the D gene is possibly TRBD1 (5 bases). The CDR3 has 15 residues. CDR1 SGHRS and CDR2 YFSETQ come from the germline V gene. V was pared by 0 bases and J by 7 bases, with 16 bases between. In nucleotides, the CDR3 is TGCGCCAGCAGCTTGGCCGTCGGGGGTTTCGGTGGCTACACCTTC. Its translation is CASSLAVGGFGGYTF.

This clone has a single count. The chain carries TRBV15 and TRBJ1-2; TRBD1 aligns across 10 bases. J lost 7 bases, V lost 3 bases, and 8 bases had no gene match. Germline lookup yields CDR1 LNHNV and CDR2 YYDKDF (reference sequence). The CDR3 sequence is 15 residues long. CDR3: CATSRSGTGVPGYTF. For the CDR3, the DNA is TGTGCCACCAGCAGGTCCGGGACAGGGGTTCCTGGCTACACCTTC.

The rearrangement uses TRBV29-1 and TRBJ1-1, with TRBD1 as a possible D gene (6 bases). The CDR3 loop spans 16 amino acids. CDR1 is SQVTM, CDR2 ANQGSEA, per germline. Between the trimmed V and J ends, which lost 4 bases and 2 bases, there was a span of 20 bases. The CDR3, as DNA: TGCAGCGTTGGAAGTGGGGTACAGGGTTTTAACACTGAAGCTTTCTTT. The encoded protein is CSVGSGVQGFNTEAFF.

The rearrangement links TRBV25-1 to TRBJ1-3; 7 positions agree with TRBD1. CDR3 length: 15 residues. V lost 6 bases to trimming and J lost 4 bases; unmatched junction nucleotides: 9. Looked up from germline, CDR1 is MGHDK and CDR2 is SYGVNS. CDR3 in DNA: TGTGCCAGCAGATCGACAGGGCTAACCGGAAACACCATATATTTT. It is translated as CASRSTGLTGNTIYF.

The gene calls are TRBV4-1 and TRBJ2-3, with TRBD1 identical over 7 bases. From germline, CDR1 is MGHRA and CDR2 YSYEKL. The CDR3 has 16 residues. J was trimmed by 4 bases and V by 0 bases; bases with no gene match: 7. The CDR3: CASSQDSYRGADTQYF. The CDR3, as DNA: TGCGCCAGCAGCCAAGATTCGTACAGGGGCGCAGATACGCAGTATTTT.

J is TRBJ2-1 and V is TRBV7-2; no clear D gene. From germline, CDR1 is SGHTA and CDR2 FQGNSA. With 6 bases removed from V and 5 bases from J, the gap between germline ends came to 11 bases. CDR3 length: 13 residues. The CDR3 sequence: CASSSNINNEQFF. CDR3 in DNA: TGTGCCAGCAGTTCCAACATTAACAATGAGCAGTTCTTC.

The sample holds one count of this clone. The gene calls are TRBV7-2 and TRBJ1-5; D is possibly TRBD1 (6 bases). Germline V gene lookup returns CDR1 SGHTA and CDR2 FQGNSA. The CDR3 has 15 residues. V shed 5 bases and J shed 4 bases, with 15 bases lying between them. The CDR3 protein is CASSPPGQLNQPQHF. CDR3 bases: TGTGCCAGCAGCCCCCCGGGACAACTTAATCAGCCCCAGCATTTT.

In its sample, this clone was seen once. This chain links TRBV11-2 with TRBJ2-3; 7 nucleotides agree with TRBD1. This CDR3 is built from 15 residues. Germline lookup yields CDR1 SGHAT and CDR2 FQNNGV. Trimming at V came to 4 bases and at J to 8 bases, leaving 12 bases not matched to a gene. Here the CDR3 reads CASSSFRQGVSTQYF. The DNA for the CDR3 is TGTGCCAGCAGCTCCTTCCGGCAGGGGGTTTCTACGCAGTATTTT.

The gene calls are TRBV28 and TRBJ1-2; 9 bases align to TRBD1. The CDR3 runs 15 residues. Germline V gene data show CDR1 as MDHEN and CDR2 as SYDVKM. V shed 6 bases, J shed 11 bases, and the junction held 16 bases outside the gene matches. The CDR3 spells CASSDDGTGLPRYTF. The DNA of the CDR3 is TGTGCCAGCAGCGACGATGGGACAGGGCTGCCACGATACACCTTC.

The rearrangement joins TRBV14 to TRBJ1-4; a possible D gene is TRBD1 (6 bases). V was trimmed by 1 base and J by 7 bases, leaving 16 bases between them. Germline assignment: CDR1 SGHDN and CDR2 FVKESK. This CDR3 is built from 16 residues. CDR3 amino acids: CASSQGAGVRGEKLFF. CDR3 in DNA: TGTGCCAGCAGCCAAGGGGCAGGGGTCCGCGGTGAAAAACTGTTTTTT.

The gene calls are TRBV7-8 and TRBJ1-5; D gene unclear. V lost 5 bases, J lost 1 base, and 18 bases lay in between. Germline CDR1 and CDR2: SGHVS and FQNEAQ. The CDR3 has 17 residues. DNA of the CDR3: TGTGCCAGCAGCCAGAACGATCTACAGATGAGCAATCAGCCCCAGCATTTT. Protein product: CASSQNDLQMSNQPQHF. The whole variable domain, filled in from reference TRBV7-8 and TRBJ1-5, reads GAGVSQSPRYKVAKRGQDVALRCDPISGHVSLFWYQQALGQGPEFLTYFQNEAQLDKSGLPSDRFFAERPEGSVSTLKIQRTQQEDSAVYLCASSQNDLQMSNQPQHFGDGTRLSIL.

The rearrangement links TRBV2 to TRBJ1-4, with 9 bases lining up with TRBD1. With 6 bases clipped from V and 3 bases from J, the junction kept 5 bases outside the gene matches. The length of the CDR3 is 15 residues. Germline V lookup: CDR1 SNHLY, CDR2 FYNNEI. The CDR3 sequence: CASRNRDRANEKLFF. CDR3 bases: TGTGCCAGCAGAAACCGGGACAGGGCTAATGAAAAACTGTTTTTT.

The rearrangement uses TRBV6-5 and TRBJ2-1, with D possibly TRBD1 on 5 matching bases. Trimming removed 6 bases from V and 9 bases from J, with 9 bases in between. The germline V gene encodes CDR1 MNHEY and CDR2 SVGAGI. This CDR3 has 11 amino acids. CDR3: CASRTDSEQFF. Written as DNA, the CDR3 is TGTGCCAGCAGAACCGACAGTGAGCAGTTCTTC.

V gene TRBV28 combines with J gene TRBJ1-5; 9 positions match TRBD1. The CDR3 runs to 16 residues. CDR1 is MDHEN and CDR2 is SYDVKM in the germline V gene. V dropped 3 bases and J dropped 1; count of bases not matched to a gene: 4. The CDR3 DNA is TGTGCCAGCAGTTTCGGGGACAGGGTAAGCAATCAGCCCCAGCATTTT. This gives the protein CASSFGDRVSNQPQHF.

The rearrangement uses TRBV2 and TRBJ1-1; D not resolved. CDR3 length equals 14 residues. Looked up from germline, CDR1 is SNHLY and CDR2 is FYNNEI. Trimming cost V 4 bases and J 1 base, with 10 bases left between them. Here the CDR3 reads CASSGWQANTEAFF. The CDR3 DNA reads as TGTGCCAGCAGTGGGTGGCAGGCGAACACTGAAGCTTTCTTT. The full variable domain, its missing parts supplied by reference TRBV2 and TRBJ1-1, is EPEVTQTPSHQVTQMGQEVILRCVPISNHLYFYWYRQILGQKVEFLVSFYNNEISEKSEIFDDQFSVERPDGSNFTLKIRSTKLEDSAMYFCASSGWQANTEAFFGQGTRLTVV.

The genes are TRBV7-2 and TRBJ2-1; 8 positions agree with TRBD2. V was clipped by 5 bases and J by 4 bases; unmatched bases: 7. The CDR3 runs 15 residues. CDR1 and CDR2 (germline): SGHTA, FQGNSA. The CDR3 sequence is CASSQGSGTYNEQFF. CDR3 bases: TGTGCCAGCAGCCAGGGTAGCGGGACATACAATGAGCAGTTCTTC.

The V call is TRBV21-1, the J call TRBJ2-1; TRBD2, the table's D call, lacks a check against the DNA. TRBV21-1 corresponds to a pseudogene. The CDR3 length is 16 residues. CDR3 residues: CASSKEGGSSYNEQFF. Here the CDR3 DNA reads TGTGCCAGCAGCAAAGAAGGCGGGAGCTCCTACAATGAGCAGTTCTTC.

This chain joins TRBV28 and TRBJ2-7; 9 positions match TRBD1. V lost 5 bases to trimming and J lost 5 bases; unmatched junction nucleotides: 4. This CDR3 has 13 amino acids. CDR1 and CDR2 from the germline V gene are MDHEN and SYDVKM. The CDR3 loop is CASSAGQGNEQYF. Written as DNA, the CDR3 is TGTGCCAGCAGTGCGGGACAGGGAAACGAGCAGTACTTC.

The chain links TRBV4-3 to TRBJ2-3; 10 nucleotides agree with TRBD2. CDR3 length equals 19 residues. The germline V gene has CDR1 LGHNA and CDR2 YSLEER. Germline trimming cut 0 bases from V and 1 base from J; bases unmatched to any gene: 10. The CDR3 nucleotides read TGCGCCAGCAGCCAAGATGTACGGACTAGCGGATCCCGCACAGATACGCAGTATTTT. It encodes CASSQDVRTSGSRTDTQYF.

This sequence joins TRBV6-5 and TRBJ1-2; 7 positions match TRBD1. From germline, CDR1 is MNHEY and CDR2 SVGAGI. This CDR3 contains 14 residues. The junction had 9 bases not matched to a gene; V was cut back by 7 bases and J by 4 bases. The CDR3 here is CASNNRGSGYGYTF. In DNA form, the CDR3 reads TGTGCCAGCAATAACAGGGGCTCGGGCTATGGCTACACCTTC.

This clone was counted once. This rearrangement joins TRBV28 to TRBJ1-5; 7 nucleotides match TRBD1. Germline values: CDR1 MDHEN, CDR2 SYDVKM. The CDR3 contains 13 residues. The V segment lost 7 bases and the J segment 4 bases; nucleotides outside the gene matches: 4. In DNA, the CDR3 is TGTGCCAGCAAGGGACAGCCTAATCAGCCCCAGCATTTT. Protein: CASKGQPNQPQHF.